This passage covers 21 T cell receptor beta chains from one sample sequenced in a study of OX40 agonist ivuxolimab in advanced cancers. Library preparation used the immunoSEQ multiplex PCR assay. In its TCRdb copy, this immuneACCESS table keeps in-frame sequences only and misses some clones. Where compared with another copy, unresolved V genes explain less than half of these, and the others have no known cause. A total of tens of thousands of clones appear in this sample, around 82% of them only once. About 2% of the sample rests with the top ten. Sample: CD4+ or CD8+ T cells sorted from blood, taken in a trial of the OX40 agonist ivuxolimab. All receptors come from an adult with an advanced solid tumor such as melanoma, head and neck, liver or kidney cancer.

This chain links TRBV19 with TRBJ2-5, with 9 bases identical to TRBD2. V gave up 4 bases and J gave up 1 base; unmatched junction bases: 4. Germline loops: CDR1 LNHDA, CDR2 SQIVND (reference sequence). There are 15 residues in the CDR3. CDR3 in amino acids: CASSNLAGAQETQYF. DNA of the CDR3: TGTGCCAGTAGTAACTTAGCGGGAGCCCAAGAGACCCAGTACTTC.

The chain is built from TRBV7-2 and TRBJ2-2; D is ambiguous. Deletions cut 1 base from V and 5 bases from J, with 11 bases between. Germline loops: CDR1 SGHTA, CDR2 FQGNSA. This CDR3 contains 15 residues. CDR3 sequence reads: CASSLGVRGTGELFF. The CDR3 DNA reads as TGTGCCAGCAGCTTAGGGGTGCGAGGAACCGGGGAGCTGTTTTTT.

The chain is built from TRBV19 and TRBJ1-1; D is uncertain. The V gene's germline CDR1 is LNHDA and CDR2 SQIVND (reference sequence). V was pared by 8 bases and J by 1 base, with 20 bases between. The CDR3 covers 16 residues. The CDR3 coding sequence is TGTGCCAGTCTGAATAGTCGCAGGCTTCCGAACACTGAAGCTTTCTTT. Translated, it gives CASLNSRRLPNTEAFF.

This clone occurred a few times. CDR3 loop: CASSRHGQGGYEQYF. The CDR3 DNA follows: TGTGCCAGCAGCCGCCACGGACAGGGTGGTTACGAGCAGTACTTC. The chain couples TRBV6-5 to TRBJ2-7; 8 bases align to TRBD1. Germline trimming cut 6 bases from V and 4 bases from J; bases unmatched to any gene: 11. Looked up from germline, CDR1 is MNHEY and CDR2 is SVGAGI. The length of the CDR3 is 15 residues.

V gene TRBV30 combines with J gene TRBJ1-1; a possible D gene is TRBD1 (6 bases). Trimming shortened V by 2 bases and J by 3 bases, and 10 bases separated the two germline ends. The germline gives CDR1 GTSNPN, CDR2 SVGIG (reference sequence). The CDR3 consists of 13 residues. CDR3 in amino acids: CAWSSQGYTEAFF. The CDR3 region has the DNA TGTGCCTGGAGTAGTCAGGGGTACACTGAAGCTTTCTTT.

The V gene is TRBV7-6, the J gene TRBJ2-2, with 11 bases that match TRBD1. CDR3 size: 18 residues. In germline, CDR1 is SGHVS, CDR2 FNYEAQ. V trimming: 5 bases; J trimming: 0 bases; junction bases outside the gene matches: 8. In DNA form, the CDR3 reads TGTGCCAGCAGCATGCCCCCGGGACAGGGGGCGAACACCGGGGAGCTGTTTTTT. It specifies CASSMPPGQGANTGELFF.

Only one count was recorded for this clone. V is TRBV5-1 and J is TRBJ1-4; D gene uncertain. The CDR3 contains 15 residues. In germline, CDR1 is SGHRS, CDR2 YFSETQ. The V and J ends lost 2 bases and 6 bases respectively, with 14 bases between them. DNA of the CDR3: TGCGCCAGCAGCTTACTGGGAGGGCAGGATGAAAAACTGTTTTTT. The encoded protein is CASSLLGGQDEKLFF. The full variable domain, completed using reference TRBV5-1 and TRBJ1-4, is KAGVTQTPRYLIKTRGQQVTLSCSPISGHRSVSWYQQTPGQGLQFLFEYFSETQRNKGNFPGRFSGRQFSNSRSEMNVSTLELGDSALYLCASSLLGGQDEKLFFGSGTQLSVL.

The chain has TRBV6-6 and TRBJ1-1; the D is unclear. The CDR3 runs to 13 residues. Trimming pared 11 bases from V and 3 bases from J, leaving 16 bases between. Germline CDR1 is MNHNY and CDR2 is SVGAGI (reference sequence). CDR3 DNA sequence: TGTGCCGGCCAGCGCAGCCCTCACACTGAAGCTTTCTTT. Residues: CAGQRSPHTEAFF.

The V call is TRBV4-1, the J call TRBJ1-2; D is ambiguous. V was trimmed by 0 bases and J by 4 bases, leaving 15 bases between them. Germline loops: CDR1 MGHRA, CDR2 YSYEKL. CDR3 size: 16 residues. CDR3: CASSQEGPRAGYGYTF. CDR3 nucleotides: TGCGCCAGCAGCCAAGAGGGTCCACGGGCCGGCTATGGCTACACCTTC.

The chain links TRBV6-1 to TRBJ1-4; no clear D gene. This CDR3 has 14 amino acids. Trimming pared 4 bases from V and 4 bases from J, leaving 10 bases between. Germline values: CDR1 MNHNS, CDR2 SASEGT. The CDR3 region is CASSATPINEKLFF. The CDR3 coding sequence is TGTGCCAGCAGTGCGACACCGATTAATGAAAAACTGTTTTTT.

The chain combines TRBV5-4 with TRBJ2-1, with 7 positions matching TRBD1. Trimming removed 8 bases from V and 0 bases from J; junction bases left unmatched: 14. There are 17 residues in the CDR3. Germline V gene sequence: CDR1 SGHNT, CDR2 YYREEE (reference sequence). The CDR3 DNA is TGTGCCAGTCGGCCTTACAGGGGAATAAGCTCCTACAATGAGCAGTTCTTC. Protein product: CASRPYRGISSYNEQFF.

The rearrangement links TRBV29-1 to TRBJ2-6, with D tentatively TRBD1 (5 bases). The CDR3 is 13 amino acids. Germline lookup yields CDR1 SQVTM and CDR2 ANQGSEA. The V and J ends lost 7 bases and 2 bases respectively, with 9 bases between them. Written as DNA, the CDR3 is TGCAGCGCCCGACAGCCTGGGGCCAACGTCCTGACTTTC. Protein: CSARQPGANVLTF.

The chain is built from TRBV30 and TRBJ2-3, with D possibly matching TRBD2 (7 bases). V lost 3 bases and J 5 bases, leaving 21 bases between the germline ends. The CDR3 has 16 amino acids. Germline lookup yields CDR1 GTSNPN and CDR2 SVGIG (reference sequence). CDR3 in DNA: TGTGCCTGGAGGAGAGGAGGGGGGGTGGTTGGAGATACGCAGTATTTT. It yields the protein CAWRRGGGVVGDTQYF.

The rearrangement uses TRBV27 and TRBJ2-3; D perhaps matches TRBD2 (5 bases). The length of the CDR3 is 15 residues. Germline-derived CDR1 and CDR2 are MNHEY and SMNVEV (reference sequence). V shed 6 bases and J shed 1 base, with 14 bases lying between them. In DNA, the CDR3 is TGTGCCAGCAGCGGACTCCTAGGCCGCACAGATACGCAGTATTTT. It translates to CASSGLLGRTDTQYF.

J is TRBJ2-3 and V is TRBV27; D gene ambiguous. V was shortened by 11 bases and J by 2 bases, with 2 bases between the two germline ends. The CDR3 has 9 amino acids. CDR1 and CDR2 from the germline V gene are MNHEY and SMNVEV (reference sequence). The CDR3 sequence: CAPTDTQYF. CDR3 coding DNA: TGTGCCCCCACAGATACGCAGTATTTT.

This chain connects TRBV10-1 to TRBJ2-5; 7 positions agree with TRBD2. Germline lookup yields CDR1 WNHNN and CDR2 SYGVQD (reference sequence). The CDR3 covers 16 residues. The J segment lost 5 bases and the V segment lost 7 bases, leaving 16 bases of the junction unmatched. CDR3 bases: TGCGCCAGCATCCCGGAGAGGGGAGGGTCCGGGGAGACCCAGTACTTC. It encodes CASIPERGGSGETQYF.

For the CDR3, the DNA is TGTGCCAGCAGCGGCCAGGGGGCTGGCTACGAGCAGTACTTC. Residues: CASSGQGAGYEQYF. The chain employs TRBV7-9 and TRBJ2-7; 8 bases agree with TRBD1. V shed 5 bases and J 3 bases; nucleotides not matched to a gene: 6. Germline V gene lookup returns CDR1 SEHNR and CDR2 FQNEAQ (reference sequence). CDR3 length: 14 residues.

The rearrangement uses TRBV11-2 and TRBJ2-2; D is uncertain. Germline lookup yields CDR1 SGHAT and CDR2 FQNNGV. Trimming took off 5 bases at V and 1 base at J, with 14 bases between the two ends. The CDR3 loop spans 16 amino acids. For the CDR3, the DNA is TGTGCCAGCAGCGATATATACCGAGGGAACACCGGGGAGCTGTTTTTT. Its translation is CASSDIYRGNTGELFF.

The V and J genes are TRBV6-1 and TRBJ1-2; TRBD1 matches 10 bases. CDR1 and CDR2 from the germline V gene are MNHNS and SASEGT. The CDR3 is 15 amino acids. V lost 6 bases and J lost 4; bases outside the gene matches: 8. For the CDR3, the DNA is TGTGCCAGCAGGGCGCCGGGACAGGGGATCTATGGCTACACCTTC. As protein: CASRAPGQGIYGYTF.

This clone has only one observation. The J gene is TRBJ1-5, the V gene TRBV6-1; D uncertain. The germline CDR1 and CDR2 sequences are MNHNS and SASEGT. This CDR3 comprises 11 residues. Trimming left V 5 bases short and J 4 bases short, with 3 bases between. CDR3 sequence reads: CASSLNQPQHF. CDR3 DNA: TGTGCCAGCAGTCTGAATCAGCCCCAGCATTTT.

DNA of the CDR3: TGTGCCACCAGCAGAGGACAGAACTCCTACAATGAGCAGTTCTTC. Amino acid sequence: CATSRGQNSYNEQFF. The chain carries TRBV15 and TRBJ2-1; D may be TRBD1 (5 bases). Germline lookup yields CDR1 LNHNV and CDR2 YYDKDF (reference sequence). This CDR3 comprises 15 residues. V was trimmed by 1 base and J by 0 bases, leaving 7 bases between them.